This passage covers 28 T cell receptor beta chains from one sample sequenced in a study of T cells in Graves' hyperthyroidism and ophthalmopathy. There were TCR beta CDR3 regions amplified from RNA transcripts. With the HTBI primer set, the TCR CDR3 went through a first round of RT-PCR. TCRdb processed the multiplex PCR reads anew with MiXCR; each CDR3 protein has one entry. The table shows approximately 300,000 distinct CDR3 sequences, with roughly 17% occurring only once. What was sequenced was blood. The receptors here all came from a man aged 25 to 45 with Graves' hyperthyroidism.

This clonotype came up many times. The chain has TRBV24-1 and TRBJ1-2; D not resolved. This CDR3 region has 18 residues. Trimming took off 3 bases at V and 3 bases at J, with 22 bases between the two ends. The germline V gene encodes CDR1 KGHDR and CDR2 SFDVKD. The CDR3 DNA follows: TGTGCCACCAGTGATAAAGTGGCGTGGCAGCCGAACTACTATGGCTACACCTTC. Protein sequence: CATSDKVAWQPNYYGYTF.

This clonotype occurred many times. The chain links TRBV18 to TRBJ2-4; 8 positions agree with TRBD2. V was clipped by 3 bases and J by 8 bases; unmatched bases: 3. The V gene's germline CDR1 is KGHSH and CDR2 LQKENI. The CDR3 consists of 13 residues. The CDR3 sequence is CASSPYGGDIQYF. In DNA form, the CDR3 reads TGTGCCAGCTCACCTTACGGGGGGGACATTCAGTACTTC.

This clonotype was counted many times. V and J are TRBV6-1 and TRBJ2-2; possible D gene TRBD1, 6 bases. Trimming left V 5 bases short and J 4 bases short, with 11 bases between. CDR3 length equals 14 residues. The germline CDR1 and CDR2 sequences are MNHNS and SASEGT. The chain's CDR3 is CASSKTGFTGELFF. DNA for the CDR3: TGTGCCAGCAGTAAAACAGGGTTCACCGGGGAGCTGTTTTTT.

CDR3 sequence: CAFADYYYNEQFF. For the CDR3, the DNA is TGTGCCTTCGCGGACTACTACTACAATGAGCAGTTCTTC. The chain is built from TRBV30 and TRBJ2-1, with D perhaps matching TRBD2 (6 bases). V shed 7 bases and J shed 3 bases, with 13 bases lying between them. The CDR3 loop spans 13 amino acids. The V gene's germline CDR1 is GTSNPN and CDR2 SVGIG (reference sequence).

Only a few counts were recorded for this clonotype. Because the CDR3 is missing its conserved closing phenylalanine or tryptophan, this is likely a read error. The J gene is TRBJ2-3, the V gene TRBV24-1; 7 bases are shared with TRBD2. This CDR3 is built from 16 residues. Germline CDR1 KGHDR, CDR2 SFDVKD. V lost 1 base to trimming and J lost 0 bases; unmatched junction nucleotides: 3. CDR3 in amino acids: CATSDFSGVSTDTQYS. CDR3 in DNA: TGTGCCACCAGTGATTTCAGCGGGGTAAGCACAGATACGCAGTATTCT.

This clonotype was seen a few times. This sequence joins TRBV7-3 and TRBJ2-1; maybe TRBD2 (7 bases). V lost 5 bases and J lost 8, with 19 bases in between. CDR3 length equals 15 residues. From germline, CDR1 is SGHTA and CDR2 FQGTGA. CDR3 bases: TGTGCCAGCAGCAGAAGGGGGGGCCCGTGGTATGAGCAGTTCTTC. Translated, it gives CASSRRGGPWYEQFF.

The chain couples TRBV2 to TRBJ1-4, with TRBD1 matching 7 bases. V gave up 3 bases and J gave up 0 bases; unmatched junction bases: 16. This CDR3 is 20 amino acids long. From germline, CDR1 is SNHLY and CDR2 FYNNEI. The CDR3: CASSEGAGGQRGPTNEKLFF. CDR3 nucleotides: TGTGCCAGCAGTGAGGGGGCTGGGGGACAGCGAGGCCCAACTAATGAAAAACTGTTTTTT.

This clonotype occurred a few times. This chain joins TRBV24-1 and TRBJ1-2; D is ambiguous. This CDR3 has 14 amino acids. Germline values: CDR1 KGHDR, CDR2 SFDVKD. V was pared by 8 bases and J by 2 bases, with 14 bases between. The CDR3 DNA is TGTGCCACCAATTATAATACAGTAAACTATGGCTACACCTTC. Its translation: CATNYNTVNYGYTF.

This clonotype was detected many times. The CDR3 loop reads CATSGGTGELFF. The CDR3 DNA reads as TGTGCCACCAGCGGGGGGACCGGGGAGCTGTTTTTT. The chain uses TRBV24-1 and TRBJ2-2; 7 positions agree with TRBD2. Unmatched junction bases numbered 0, after V lost 7 bases and J lost 5 bases. From germline, CDR1 is KGHDR and CDR2 SFDVKD. The CDR3 sequence is 12 residues long.

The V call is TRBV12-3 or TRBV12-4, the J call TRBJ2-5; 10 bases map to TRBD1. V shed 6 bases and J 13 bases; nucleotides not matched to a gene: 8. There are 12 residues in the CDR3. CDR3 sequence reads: CASSRGQGSPYF. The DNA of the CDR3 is TGTGCCAGCAGCCGGGGACAGGGGTCCCCGTACTTC.

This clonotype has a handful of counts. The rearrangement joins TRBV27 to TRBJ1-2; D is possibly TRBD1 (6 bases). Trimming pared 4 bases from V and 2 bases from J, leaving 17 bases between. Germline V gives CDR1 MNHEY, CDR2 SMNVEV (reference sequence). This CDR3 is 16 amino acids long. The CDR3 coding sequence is TGTGCCAGCAGTTCCACGATGGGGGCCAGCAACTATGGCTACACCTTC. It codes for CASSSTMGASNYGYTF.

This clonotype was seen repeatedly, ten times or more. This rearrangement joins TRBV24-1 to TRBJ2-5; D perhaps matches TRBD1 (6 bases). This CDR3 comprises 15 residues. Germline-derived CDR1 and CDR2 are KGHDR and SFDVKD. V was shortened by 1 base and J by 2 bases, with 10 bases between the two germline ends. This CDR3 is CATSDFLGAQETQYF. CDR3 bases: TGTGCCACCAGTGATTTCTTGGGGGCTCAAGAGACCCAGTACTTC.

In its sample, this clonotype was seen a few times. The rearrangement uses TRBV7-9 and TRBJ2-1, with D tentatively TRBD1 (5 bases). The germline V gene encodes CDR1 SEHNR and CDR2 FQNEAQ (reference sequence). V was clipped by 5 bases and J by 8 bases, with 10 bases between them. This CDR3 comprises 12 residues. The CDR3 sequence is CASSRSRDEQFF. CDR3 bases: TGTGCCAGCAGCCGTTCCAGGGATGAGCAGTTCTTC.

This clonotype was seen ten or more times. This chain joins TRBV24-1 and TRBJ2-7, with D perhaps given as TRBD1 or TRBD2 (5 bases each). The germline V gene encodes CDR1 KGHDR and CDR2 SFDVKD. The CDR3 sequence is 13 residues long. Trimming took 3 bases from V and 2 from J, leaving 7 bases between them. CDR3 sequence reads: CATSDRDAYEQYF. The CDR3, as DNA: TGTGCCACCAGTGATAGGGACGCCTACGAGCAGTACTTC.

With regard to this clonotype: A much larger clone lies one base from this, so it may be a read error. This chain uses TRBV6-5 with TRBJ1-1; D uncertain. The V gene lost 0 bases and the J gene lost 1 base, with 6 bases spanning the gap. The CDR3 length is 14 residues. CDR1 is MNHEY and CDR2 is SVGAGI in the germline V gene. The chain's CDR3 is CASSYSKENTEAFF. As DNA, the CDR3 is TGTGCCAGCAGTTACTCGAAGGAGAACACTGAAGCTTTCTTT.

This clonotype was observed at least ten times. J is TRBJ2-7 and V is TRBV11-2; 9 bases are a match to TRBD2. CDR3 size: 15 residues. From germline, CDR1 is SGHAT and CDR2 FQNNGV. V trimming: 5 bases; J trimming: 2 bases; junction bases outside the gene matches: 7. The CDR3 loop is CASSLVSSGTYEQYF. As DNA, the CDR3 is TGTGCCAGCAGCCTGGTTTCTAGCGGGACCTACGAGCAGTACTTC.

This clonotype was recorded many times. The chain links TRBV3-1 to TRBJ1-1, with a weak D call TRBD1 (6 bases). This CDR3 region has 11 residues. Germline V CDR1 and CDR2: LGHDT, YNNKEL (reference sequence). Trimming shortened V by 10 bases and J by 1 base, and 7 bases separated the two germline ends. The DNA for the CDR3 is TGTGCCACCAGGGGGAACACTGAAGCTTTCTTT. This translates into CATRGNTEAFF.

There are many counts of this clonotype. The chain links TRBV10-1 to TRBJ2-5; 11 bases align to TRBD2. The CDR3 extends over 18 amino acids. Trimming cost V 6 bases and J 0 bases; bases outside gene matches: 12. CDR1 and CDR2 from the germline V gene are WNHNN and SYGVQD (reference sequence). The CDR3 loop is CASSPGTSGLWYQETQYF. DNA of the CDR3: TGCGCCAGCAGCCCCGGGACTAGCGGATTGTGGTACCAAGAGACCCAGTACTTC.

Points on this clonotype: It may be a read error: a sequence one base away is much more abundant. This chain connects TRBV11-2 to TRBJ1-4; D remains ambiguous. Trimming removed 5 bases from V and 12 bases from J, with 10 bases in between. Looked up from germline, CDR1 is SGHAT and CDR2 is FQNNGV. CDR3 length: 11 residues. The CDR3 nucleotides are TGTGCCAGCAGCCATAGGGAAGAACTGTTTTTT. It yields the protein CASSHREELFF.

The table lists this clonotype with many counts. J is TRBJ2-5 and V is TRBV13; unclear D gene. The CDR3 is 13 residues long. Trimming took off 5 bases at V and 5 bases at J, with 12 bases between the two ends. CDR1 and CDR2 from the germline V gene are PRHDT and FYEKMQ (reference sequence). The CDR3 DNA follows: TGTGCCAGCAGCAGGTGGTCTCGGGAGACCCAGTACTTC. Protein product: CASSRWSRETQYF.

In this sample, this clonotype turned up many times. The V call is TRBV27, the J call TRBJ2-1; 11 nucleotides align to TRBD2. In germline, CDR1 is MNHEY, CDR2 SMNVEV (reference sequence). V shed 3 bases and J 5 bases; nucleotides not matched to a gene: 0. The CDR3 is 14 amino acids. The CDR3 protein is CASSLTSGNNEQFF. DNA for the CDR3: TGTGCCAGCAGTTTGACTAGCGGGAACAATGAGCAGTTCTTC.

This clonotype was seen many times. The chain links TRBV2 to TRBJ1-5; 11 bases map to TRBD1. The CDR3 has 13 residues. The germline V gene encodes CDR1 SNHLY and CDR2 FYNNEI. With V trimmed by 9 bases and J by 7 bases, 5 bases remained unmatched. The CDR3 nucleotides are TGTGCCAGTGGGACAGGGGGGTACCAGCCCCAGCATTTT. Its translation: CASGTGGYQPQHF.

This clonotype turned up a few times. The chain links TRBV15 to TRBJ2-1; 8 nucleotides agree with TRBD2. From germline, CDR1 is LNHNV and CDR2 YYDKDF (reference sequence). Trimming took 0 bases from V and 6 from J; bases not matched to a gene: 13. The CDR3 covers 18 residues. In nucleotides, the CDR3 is TGTGCCACCAGCAGAGATCATTTAACGGGGGGGGGGTCCAATGAGCAGTTCTTC. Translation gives CATSRDHLTGGGSNEQFF. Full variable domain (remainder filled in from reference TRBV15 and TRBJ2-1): DAMVIQNPRYQVTQFGKPVTLSCSQTLNHNVMYWYQQKSSQAPKLLFHYYDKDFNNEADTPDNFQSRRPNTSFCFLDIRSPGLGDTAMYLCATSRDHLTGGGSNEQFFGPGTRLTVL.

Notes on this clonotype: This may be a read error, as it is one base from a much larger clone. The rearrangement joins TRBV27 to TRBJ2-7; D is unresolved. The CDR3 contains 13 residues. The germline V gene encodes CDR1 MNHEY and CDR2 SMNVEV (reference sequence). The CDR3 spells CVSSLTATYEQYF. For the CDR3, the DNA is TGTGTCAGCAGTTTAACAGCTACCTACGAGCAGTACTTC.

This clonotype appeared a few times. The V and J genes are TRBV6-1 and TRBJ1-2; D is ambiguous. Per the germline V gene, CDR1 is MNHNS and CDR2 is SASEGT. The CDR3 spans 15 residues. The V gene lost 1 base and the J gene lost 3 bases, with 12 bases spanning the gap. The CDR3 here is CASSEGVGRDYGYTF. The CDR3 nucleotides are TGTGCCAGCAGTGAAGGGGTAGGGCGTGACTATGGCTACACCTTC.

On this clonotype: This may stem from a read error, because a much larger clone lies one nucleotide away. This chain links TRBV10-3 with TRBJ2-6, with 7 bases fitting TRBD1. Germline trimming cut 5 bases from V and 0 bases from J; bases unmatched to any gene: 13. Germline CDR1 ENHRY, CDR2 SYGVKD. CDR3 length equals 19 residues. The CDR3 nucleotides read TGTGCCATCAGTTACGACAGGGAATCTATCAGCTCTGGGGCCAACGTCCTGACTTTC. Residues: CAISYDRESISSGANVLTF.

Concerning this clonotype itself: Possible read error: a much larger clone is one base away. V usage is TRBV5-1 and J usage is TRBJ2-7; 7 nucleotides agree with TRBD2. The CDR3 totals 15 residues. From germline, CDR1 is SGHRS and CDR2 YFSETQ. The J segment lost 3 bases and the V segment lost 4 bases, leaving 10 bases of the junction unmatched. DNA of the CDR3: TGCGCCAGCAGCACCGGACTAGTGGGAGGCTACGAGCAGTACTTC. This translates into CASSTGLVGGYEQYF. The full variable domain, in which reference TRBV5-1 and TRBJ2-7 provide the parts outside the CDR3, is KAGVTQTPRYLIKTRGQQVTLSCSPISGHRSVSWYQQTPGQGLQFLFEYFSETQRNKGNFPGRFSGRQFSNSRSEMNVSTLELGDSALYLCASSTGLVGGYEQYFGPGTRLTVT.

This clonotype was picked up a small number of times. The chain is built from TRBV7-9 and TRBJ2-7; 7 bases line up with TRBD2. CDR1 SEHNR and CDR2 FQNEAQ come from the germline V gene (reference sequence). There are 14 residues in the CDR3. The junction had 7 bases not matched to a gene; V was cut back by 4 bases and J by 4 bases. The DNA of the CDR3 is TGTGCCAGCAGCTCTAGCGGAGGAGATTACGAGCAGTACTTC. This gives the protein CASSSSGGDYEQYF.